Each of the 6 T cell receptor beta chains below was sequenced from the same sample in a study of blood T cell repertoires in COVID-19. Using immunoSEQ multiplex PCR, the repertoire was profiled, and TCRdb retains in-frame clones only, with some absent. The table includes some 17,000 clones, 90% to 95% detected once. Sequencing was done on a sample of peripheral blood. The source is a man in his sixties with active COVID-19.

The CDR3 sequence is CASSLRNTEAFF. CDR3 nucleotide sequence: TGTGCCAGCAGCCTCAGGAACACTGAAGCTTTCTTT. The V and J genes are TRBV2 and TRBJ1-1; no definite D call. Germline loops: CDR1 SNHLY, CDR2 FYNNEI. This CDR3 is built from 12 residues. Trimming removed 6 bases from V and 1 base from J, with 6 bases in between.

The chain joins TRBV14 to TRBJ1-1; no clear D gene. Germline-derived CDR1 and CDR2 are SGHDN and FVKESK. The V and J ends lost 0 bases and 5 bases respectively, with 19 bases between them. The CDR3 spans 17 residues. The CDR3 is CASSQDLGVWSGTEAFF. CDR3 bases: TGTGCCAGCAGCCAAGATCTTGGGGTTTGGTCGGGGACTGAAGCTTTCTTT.

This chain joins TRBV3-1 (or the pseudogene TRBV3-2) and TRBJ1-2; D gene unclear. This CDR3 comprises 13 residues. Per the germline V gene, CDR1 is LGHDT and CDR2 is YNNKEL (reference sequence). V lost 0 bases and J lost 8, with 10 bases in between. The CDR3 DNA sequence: TGTGCCAGCAGCCAAGATCTGACGGGGGGCTACACCTTC. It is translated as CASSQDLTGGYTF.

CDR3 sequence (DNA): TGTGCCAGCTCACTAGGACAGGGTGGATCGGGCTACACCTTC. Encoded protein: CASSLGQGGSGYTF. This chain connects TRBV18 to TRBJ1-2, with TRBD1 identical over 8 bases. This CDR3 contains 14 residues. The V segment lost 4 bases and the J segment 8 bases; nucleotides outside the gene matches: 9. CDR1 and CDR2 from the germline V gene are KGHSH and LQKENI.

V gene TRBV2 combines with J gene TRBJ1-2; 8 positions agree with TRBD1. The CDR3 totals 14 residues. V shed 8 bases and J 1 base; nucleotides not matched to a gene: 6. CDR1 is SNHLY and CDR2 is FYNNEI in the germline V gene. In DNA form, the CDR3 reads TGTGCCAGCGAGGGACAGGTGATTAACTATGGCTACACCTTC. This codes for CASEGQVINYGYTF.

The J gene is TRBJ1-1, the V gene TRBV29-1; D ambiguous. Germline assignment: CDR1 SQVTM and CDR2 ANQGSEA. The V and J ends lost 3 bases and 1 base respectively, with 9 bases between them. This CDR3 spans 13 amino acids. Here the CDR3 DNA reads TGCAGCGTTGATCAGGCGGGGAACACTGAAGCTTTCTTT. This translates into CSVDQAGNTEAFF.